Detailed here is one TCR beta chain. What it binds is unknown. The CDR3 loop spans 13 amino acids. With 0 bases removed from V and 5 bases from J, the gap between germline ends came to 7 bases. Per germline, CDR1 GTSNPN and CDR2 SVGIG (reference sequence). Using immunoSEQ multiplex PCR, the repertoire was profiled, and TCRdb retains in-frame clones only, with some absent. The sample holds just over 80,000 clones, approximately 85% seen once. The data stem from a study of a mutant IDH1 vaccine in newly diagnosed glioma. The wider study: Treatment recipients were approximately 60% male and about 40% female, and their mean age was about 40 years. Previous care, which was radiotherapy, temozolomide, or both, most often involved both.

Time point indicated: week 23, last vaccination. Topical imiquimod accompanied each vaccine dose, which consisted of 300 ug of mutant IDH1 20-mer peptide. The donors' diagnosis was new WHO grade 3 or 4 astrocytoma that was IDH1-mutant and ATRX-lost. The sequencing here drew on PBMCs, taken from a glioma patient whose treatment included an IDH1 peptide vaccine. This rearrangement joins TRBV30 to TRBJ2-2; D is ambiguous. The origin of this receptor is a man aged 25-45 years with glioma. Some clones in this sample may be carry-over from other donors' samples. The CDR3 sequence is CAWSVGWTGELFF. The DNA for the CDR3 is TGTGCCTGGAGTGTAGGGTGGACCGGGGAGCTGTTTTTT. The whole variable domain, remainder taken from reference TRBV30 and TRBJ2-2, is SQTIHQWPATLVQPVGSPLSLECTVEGTSNPNLYWYRQAAGRGLQLLFYSVGIGQISSEVPQNLSASRPQDRQFILSSKKLLLSDSGFYLCAWSVGWTGELFFGEGSRLTVL.